Here is one T cell receptor beta chain with its context. Its antigen is undetermined. Of the isolated RNA, all was reverse transcribed, and so the sequenced material was expressed TCRB transcripts. Method: immunoSEQ multiplex PCR; TCRdb's copy keeps in-frame clones and lacks some. The sample carries 200,000 to 300,000 clones, under 13% recorded once. The data derive from a study of beta chain features in type 1 diabetes. General study points: Researchers reported that naive, central memory and Treg TCRB repertoires appeared more similar in patients than in healthy donors. There was a moderate but significant shortening of TCRB CDR3s in all four CD4+ subsets of Type 1 diabetes patients. Reduced insertions and increased deletions marked VDJ junctions in type 1 diabetes patients.

Every sorted population was more than 98% pure. What was sequenced was naive CD4+ T cells from blood. The TCR originated in a man between 25 and 39 years old with type 1 diabetes.

The chain's CDR3 is CASSGPGQGAYEQYF. CDR3 nucleotides: TGTGCCAGTAGTGGGCCGGGACAGGGGGCCTACGAGCAGTACTTC. The J gene is TRBJ2-7, the V gene TRBV19; 11 positions match TRBD1. Germline V gene sequence: CDR1 LNHDA, CDR2 SQIVND (reference sequence). V shed 5 bases and J 2 bases; nucleotides not matched to a gene: 5. The CDR3 consists of 15 residues.